This TCR beta chain appears in the sequencing data of a study of CD8 T cells in Susac syndrome. Germline loops: CDR1 SGHRS, CDR2 YFSETQ. CDR3 size: 14 residues. Trimming cost V 4 bases and J 1 base, with 11 bases left between them. Study-level findings and limits: As the study acknowledged, the number of individuals in its TCR sequencing and HLA analysis was relatively small.

For this clonotype: What it binds is not known.

Matching for age and sex applied to the controls, who were healthy donors. Random hexamers primed reverse transcription of roughly 0.45 to 1 ug RNA. With immunoSEQ multiplex PCR, TCR beta CDR3 was amplified across 54 Vbeta and 13 Jbeta. Each CDR3 protein gets one entry after TCRdb re-called the immunoSEQ multiplex PCR reads with MiXCR. Of over 120,000 distinct CDR3 sequences in the sample, around 94% were seen once. The TCR was taken from a human donor in good health. This chain connects TRBV5-1 to TRBJ1-1; D is possibly TRBD1 (6 bases). What was sequenced was CD4+ T cells from PBMCs. The CDR3 here is CASSLDSTNTEAFF. DNA for the CDR3: TGCGCCAGCAGCCTGGACAGCACGAACACTGAAGCTTTCTTT. The full variable domain, its missing parts supplied by reference TRBV5-1 and TRBJ1-1, is KAGVTQTPRYLIKTRGQQVTLSCSPISGHRSVSWYQQTPGQGLQFLFEYFSETQRNKGNFPGRFSGRQFSNSRSEMNVSTLELGDSALYLCASSLDSTNTEAFFGQGTRLTVV.